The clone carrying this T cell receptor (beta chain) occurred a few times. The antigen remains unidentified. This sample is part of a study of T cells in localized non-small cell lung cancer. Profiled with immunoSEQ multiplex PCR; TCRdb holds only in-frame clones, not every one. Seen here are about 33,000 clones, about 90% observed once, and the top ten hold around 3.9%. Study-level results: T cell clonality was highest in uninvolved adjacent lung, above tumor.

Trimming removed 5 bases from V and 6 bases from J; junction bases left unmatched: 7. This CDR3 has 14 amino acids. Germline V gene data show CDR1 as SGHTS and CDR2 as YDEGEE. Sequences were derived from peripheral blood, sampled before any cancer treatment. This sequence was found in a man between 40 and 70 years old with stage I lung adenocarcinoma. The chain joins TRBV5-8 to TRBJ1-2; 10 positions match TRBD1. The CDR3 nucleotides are TGTGCCAGCAGACTCACCGGGACAGGGGATGGCTACACCTTC. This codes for CASRLTGTGDGYTF.